This T cell receptor (beta chain) was profiled in a study of shared clonotypes between healthy human individuals. Study overall: Donor ages ranged 18 to 49 years: a couple of women, a few men. CD4 naive cells filled three plates per donor, CD4 memory three, CD8 naive two and CD8 memory one.

V gave up 6 bases and J gave up 1 base; unmatched junction bases: 6. The CDR3 sequence is 16 residues long. Germline CDR1 and CDR2: ENHRY and SYGVKD. TCRdb's copy holds only in-frame clones and misses some; the assay was immunoSEQ multiplex PCR. The sample has roughly 2,500,000 clones, 93% seen once. The receptor was derived from a man aged 18 to 30 in good health. Some clones in this sample may be carry-over from other donors' samples. This rearrangement joins TRBV10-3 to TRBJ1-5; the match to TRBD1 covers 10 bases. The sequenced sample was naive CD4+ T cells from PBMCs. This sample's subset: CD45RA+ positively selected. This CDR3 reads CAIRDRDRGSNQPQHF. The CDR3, as DNA: TGTGCCATCAGGGACCGGGACAGGGGAAGCAATCAGCCCCAGCATTTT.